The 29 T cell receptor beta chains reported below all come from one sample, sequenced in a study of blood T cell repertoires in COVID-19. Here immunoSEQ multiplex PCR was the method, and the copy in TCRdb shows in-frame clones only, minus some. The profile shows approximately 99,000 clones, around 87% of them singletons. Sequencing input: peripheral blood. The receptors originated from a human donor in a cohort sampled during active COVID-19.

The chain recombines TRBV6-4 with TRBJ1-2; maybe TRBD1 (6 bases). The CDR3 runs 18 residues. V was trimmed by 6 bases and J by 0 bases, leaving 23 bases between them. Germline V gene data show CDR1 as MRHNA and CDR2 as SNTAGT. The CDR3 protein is CASRKAGGAGRSNYGYTF. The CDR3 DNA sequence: TGTGCCAGCAGAAAAGCGGGGGGGGCAGGGCGATCTAACTATGGCTACACCTTC.

CDR3 protein: CASSDTSGHSYEQYF. DNA of the CDR3: TGTGCCAGCAGTGATACTAGCGGACATTCCTACGAGCAGTACTTC. The chain joins TRBV28 to TRBJ2-7; 8 nucleotides line up with TRBD2. V was clipped by 5 bases and J by 1 base; unmatched bases: 7. This CDR3 is built from 15 residues. The V gene's germline CDR1 is MDHEN and CDR2 SYDVKM.

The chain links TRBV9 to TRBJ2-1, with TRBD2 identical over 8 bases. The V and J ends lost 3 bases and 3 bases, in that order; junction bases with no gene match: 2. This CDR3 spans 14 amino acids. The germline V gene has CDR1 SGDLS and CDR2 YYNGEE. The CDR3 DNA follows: TGTGCCAGCAGCGCCGGGACTAGCTACAATGAGCAGTTCTTC. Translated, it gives CASSAGTSYNEQFF. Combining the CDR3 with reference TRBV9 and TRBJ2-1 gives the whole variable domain DSGVTQTPKHLITATGQRVTLRCSPRSGDLSVYWYQQSLDQGLQFLIQYYNGEERAKGNILERFSAQQFPDLHSELNLSSLELGDSALYFCASSAGTSYNEQFFGPGTRLTVL.

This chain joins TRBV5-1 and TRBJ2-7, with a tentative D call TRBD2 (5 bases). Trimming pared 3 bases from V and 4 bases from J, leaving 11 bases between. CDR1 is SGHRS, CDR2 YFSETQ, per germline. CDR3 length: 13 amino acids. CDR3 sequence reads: CASSSEGVYEQYF. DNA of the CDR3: TGCGCCAGCAGCTCCGAGGGAGTTTACGAGCAGTACTTC.

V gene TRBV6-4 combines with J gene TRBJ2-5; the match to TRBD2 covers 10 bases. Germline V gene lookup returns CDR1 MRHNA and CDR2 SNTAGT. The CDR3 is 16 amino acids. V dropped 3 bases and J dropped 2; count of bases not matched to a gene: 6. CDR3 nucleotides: TGTGCCAGCAGTGAGTCGAGCGGGAGGGGTCAAGAGACCCAGTACTTC. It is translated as CASSESSGRGQETQYF.

CDR3 coding DNA: TGTGCCAGCGCCCCCCCAAGCGGGAGAGCCGAGCAGTACTTC. This translates into CASAPPSGRAEQYF. V is TRBV19 and J is TRBJ2-7; 8 nucleotides align to TRBD2. This CDR3 spans 14 amino acids. Trimming cost V 9 bases and J 6 bases; bases outside gene matches: 13. In germline, CDR1 is LNHDA, CDR2 SQIVND (reference sequence).

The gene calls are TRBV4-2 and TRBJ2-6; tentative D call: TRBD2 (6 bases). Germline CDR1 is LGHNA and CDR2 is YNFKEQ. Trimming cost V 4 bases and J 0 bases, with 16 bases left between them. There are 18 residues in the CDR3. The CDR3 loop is CASSPWGGVSSGANVLTF. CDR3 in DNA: TGTGCCAGCAGCCCCTGGGGAGGCGTAAGCTCTGGGGCCAACGTCCTGACTTTC.

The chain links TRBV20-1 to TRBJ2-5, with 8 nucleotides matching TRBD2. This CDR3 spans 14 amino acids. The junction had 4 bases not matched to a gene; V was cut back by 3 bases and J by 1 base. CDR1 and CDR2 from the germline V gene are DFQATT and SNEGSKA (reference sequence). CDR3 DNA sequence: TGCAGTGCTAGTGTTACTAGCGGCCAAGAGACCCAGTACTTC. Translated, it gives CSASVTSGQETQYF.

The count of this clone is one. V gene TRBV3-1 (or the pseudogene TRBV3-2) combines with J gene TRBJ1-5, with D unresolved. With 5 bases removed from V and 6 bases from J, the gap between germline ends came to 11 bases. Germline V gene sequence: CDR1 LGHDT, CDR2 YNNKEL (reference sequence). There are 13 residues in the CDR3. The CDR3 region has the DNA TGTGCCAGCAGCGATATCGCGGGTCAGCCCCAGCATTTT. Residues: CASSDIAGQPQHF.

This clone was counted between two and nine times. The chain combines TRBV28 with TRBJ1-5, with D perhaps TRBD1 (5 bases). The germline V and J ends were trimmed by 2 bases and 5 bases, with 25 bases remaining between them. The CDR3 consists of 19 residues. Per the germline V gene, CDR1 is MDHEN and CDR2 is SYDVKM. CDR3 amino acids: CASSLRGYSAGRGDQPQHF. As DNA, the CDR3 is TGTGCCAGCAGTTTAAGGGGCTATTCCGCAGGGCGGGGGGATCAGCCCCAGCATTTT. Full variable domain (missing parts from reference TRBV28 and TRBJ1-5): DVKVTQSSRYLVKRTGEKVFLECVQDMDHENMFWYRQDPGLGLRLIYFSYDVKMKEKGDIPEGYSVSREKKERFSLILESASTNQTSMYLCASSLRGYSAGRGDQPQHFGDGTRLSIL.

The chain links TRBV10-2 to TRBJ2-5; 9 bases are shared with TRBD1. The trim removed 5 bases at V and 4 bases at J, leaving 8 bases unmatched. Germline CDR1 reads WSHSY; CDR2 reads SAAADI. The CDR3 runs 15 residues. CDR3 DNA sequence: TGCGCCAGCAGTCCTACAGGGGGCGCGGGAGAGACCCAGTACTTC. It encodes CASSPTGGAGETQYF.

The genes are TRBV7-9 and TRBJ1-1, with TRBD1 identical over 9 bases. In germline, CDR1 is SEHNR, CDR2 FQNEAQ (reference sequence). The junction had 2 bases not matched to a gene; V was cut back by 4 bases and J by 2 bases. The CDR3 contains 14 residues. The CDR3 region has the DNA TGTGCCAGCAGCTCGGGACAGGGTAACACTGAAGCTTTCTTT. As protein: CASSSGQGNTEAFF.

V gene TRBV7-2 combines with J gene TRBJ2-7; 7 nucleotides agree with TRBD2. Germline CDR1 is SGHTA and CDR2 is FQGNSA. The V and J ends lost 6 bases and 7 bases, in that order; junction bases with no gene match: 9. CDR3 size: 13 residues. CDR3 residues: CASRGGDYKEQYF. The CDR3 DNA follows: TGTGCCAGCAGGGGGGGGGACTATAAGGAGCAGTACTTC.

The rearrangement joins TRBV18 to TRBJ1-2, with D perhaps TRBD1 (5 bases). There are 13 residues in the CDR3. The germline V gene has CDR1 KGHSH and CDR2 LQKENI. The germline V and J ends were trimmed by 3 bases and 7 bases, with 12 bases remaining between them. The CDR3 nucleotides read TGTGCCAGCTCACCCCAGGGTCCCGCTGGCTACACCTTC. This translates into CASSPQGPAGYTF. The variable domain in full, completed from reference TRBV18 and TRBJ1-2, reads NAGVMQNPRHLVRRRGQEARLRCSPMKGHSHVYWYRQLPEEGLKFMVYLQKENIIDESGMPKERFSAEFPKEGPSILRIQQVVRGDSAAYFCASSPQGPAGYTFGSGTRLTVV.

As DNA, the CDR3 is TGTGCCAGCAGCAAAGCTAGCTACGAGCAGTACTTC. It yields the protein CASSKASYEQYF. This chain joins TRBV21-1 and TRBJ2-7; the table calls TRBD2, which could not be checked here. TRBV21-1 is termed a pseudogene. CDR3 length: 12 amino acids.

CDR3 region: CASSSHRTGGGNQPQHF. The DNA of the CDR3 is TGTGCCAGCAGTTCACATCGGACAGGGGGGGGCAATCAGCCCCAGCATTTT. The gene calls are TRBV28 and TRBJ1-5; 10 nucleotides match TRBD1. The V and J ends lost 4 bases and 2 bases, in that order; junction bases with no gene match: 8. The CDR3 runs to 17 residues. Germline CDR1 and CDR2: MDHEN and SYDVKM.

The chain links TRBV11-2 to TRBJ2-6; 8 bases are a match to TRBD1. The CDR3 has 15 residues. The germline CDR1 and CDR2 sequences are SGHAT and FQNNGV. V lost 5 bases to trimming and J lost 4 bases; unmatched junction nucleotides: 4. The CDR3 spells CASSQGASGANVLTF. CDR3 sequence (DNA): TGTGCCAGCAGCCAGGGGGCTTCCGGGGCCAACGTCCTGACTTTC.

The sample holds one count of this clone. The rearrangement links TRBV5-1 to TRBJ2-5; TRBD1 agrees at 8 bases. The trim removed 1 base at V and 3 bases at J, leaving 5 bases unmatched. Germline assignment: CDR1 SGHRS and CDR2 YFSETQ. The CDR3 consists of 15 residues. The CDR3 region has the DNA TGCGCCAGCAGCTTGACCCACAGGGGGGAAGAGACCCAGTACTTC. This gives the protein CASSLTHRGEETQYF.

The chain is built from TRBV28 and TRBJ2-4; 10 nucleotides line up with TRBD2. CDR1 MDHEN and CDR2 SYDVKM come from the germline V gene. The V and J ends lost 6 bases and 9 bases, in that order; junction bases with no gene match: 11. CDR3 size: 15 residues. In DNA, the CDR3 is TGTGCCAGCAGCCCATGGGGGACTAGCGATGGCATTCAGTACTTC. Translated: CASSPWGTSDGIQYF.

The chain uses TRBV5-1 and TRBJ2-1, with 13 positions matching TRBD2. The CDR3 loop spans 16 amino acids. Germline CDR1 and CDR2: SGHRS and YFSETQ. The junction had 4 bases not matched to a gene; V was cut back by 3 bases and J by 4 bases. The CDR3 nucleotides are TGCGCCAGCAGCTCCGTGGGACTAGCGGGATACAATGAGCAGTTCTTC. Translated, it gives CASSSVGLAGYNEQFF.

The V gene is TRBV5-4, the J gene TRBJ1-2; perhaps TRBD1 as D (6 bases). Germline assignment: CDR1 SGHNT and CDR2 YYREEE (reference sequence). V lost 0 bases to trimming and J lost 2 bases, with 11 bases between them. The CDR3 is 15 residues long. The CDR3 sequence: CASSLGGGINYGYTF. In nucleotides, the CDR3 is TGTGCCAGCAGCTTGGGGGGGGGCATAAACTATGGCTACACCTTC.

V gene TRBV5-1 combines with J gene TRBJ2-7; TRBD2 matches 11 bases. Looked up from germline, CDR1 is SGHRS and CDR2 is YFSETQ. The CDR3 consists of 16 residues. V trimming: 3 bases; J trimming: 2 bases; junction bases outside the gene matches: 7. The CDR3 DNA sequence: TGCGCCAGCAGCTCCTCGACTAGCGGGGTCCCCTACGAGCAGTACTTC. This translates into CASSSSTSGVPYEQYF.

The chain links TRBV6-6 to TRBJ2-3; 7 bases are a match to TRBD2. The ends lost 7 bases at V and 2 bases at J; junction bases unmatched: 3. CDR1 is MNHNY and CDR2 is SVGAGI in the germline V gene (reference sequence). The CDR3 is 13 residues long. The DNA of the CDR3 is TGTGCCAGCACCCGACTAGCCACAGATACGCAGTATTTT. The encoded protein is CASTRLATDTQYF.

The CDR3 DNA sequence: TGTGCCAGCAGCCGGGACAGGAGCTCCTACGAGCAGTACTTC. Residues: CASSRDRSSYEQYF. J is TRBJ2-7 and V is TRBV7-9; TRBD1 agrees at 8 bases. V trimming: 5 bases; J trimming: 0 bases; junction bases outside the gene matches: 3. The CDR3 has 14 amino acids. Germline V gives CDR1 SEHNR, CDR2 FQNEAQ (reference sequence).

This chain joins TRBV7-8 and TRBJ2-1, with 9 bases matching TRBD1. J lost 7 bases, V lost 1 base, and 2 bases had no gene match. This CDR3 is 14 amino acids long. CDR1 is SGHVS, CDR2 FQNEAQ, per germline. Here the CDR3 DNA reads TGTGCCAGCAGCTTAGTTGGGACAGGGAATGAGCAGTTCTTC. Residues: CASSLVGTGNEQFF.

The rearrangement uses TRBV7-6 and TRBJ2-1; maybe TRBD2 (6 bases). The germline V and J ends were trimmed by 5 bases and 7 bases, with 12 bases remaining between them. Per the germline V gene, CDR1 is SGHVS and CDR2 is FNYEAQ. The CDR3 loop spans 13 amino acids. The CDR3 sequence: CASSAFGGNEQFF. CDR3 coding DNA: TGTGCCAGCAGCGCCTTTGGGGGGAATGAGCAGTTCTTC.

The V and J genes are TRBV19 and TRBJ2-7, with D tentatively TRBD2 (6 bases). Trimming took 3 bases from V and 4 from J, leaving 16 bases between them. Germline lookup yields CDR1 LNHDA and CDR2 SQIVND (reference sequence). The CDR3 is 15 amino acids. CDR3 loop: CASSIAPPGVYEQYF. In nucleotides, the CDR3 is TGTGCCAGTAGTATCGCCCCTCCGGGGGTGTACGAGCAGTACTTC.

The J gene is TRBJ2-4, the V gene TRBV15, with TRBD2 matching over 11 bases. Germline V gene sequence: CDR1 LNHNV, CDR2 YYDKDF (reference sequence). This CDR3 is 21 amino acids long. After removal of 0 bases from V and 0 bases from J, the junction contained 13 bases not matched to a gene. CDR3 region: CATSRDNLLGLADLAKNIQYF. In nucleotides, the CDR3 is TGTGCCACCAGCAGAGATAATTTATTGGGACTAGCGGATCTAGCCAAAAACATTCAGTACTTC.

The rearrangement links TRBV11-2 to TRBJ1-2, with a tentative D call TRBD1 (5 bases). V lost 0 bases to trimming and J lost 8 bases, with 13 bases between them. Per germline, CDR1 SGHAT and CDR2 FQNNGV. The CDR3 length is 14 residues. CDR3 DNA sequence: TGTGCCAGCAGCTTAGATGGTAGACAGAGGGGCTACACCTTC. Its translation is CASSLDGRQRGYTF.